Each of the 10 T cell receptor beta chains below was sequenced from the same sample in a study of T cell clonality in common variable immunodeficiency. Repertoires were generated with immunoSEQ multiplex PCR, while TCRdb's copy carries only in-frame clones and drops some. The sample gives over 30,000 clones, none seen only once, and the top ten clones hold 3.8%. What was sequenced was peripheral blood mononuclear cells. These receptors all come from a person aged 18-69 years in good health.

In this sample, this clone turned up many times. With the read ending 3 residues before the CDR3 end, the germline J gene is used to fill in that end. This chain uses TRBV19 with TRBJ1-2; 8 bases are a match to TRBD1. Germline CDR1 and CDR2: LNHDA and SQIVND (reference sequence). V dropped 5 bases and J dropped 5; count of bases not matched to a gene: 4. CDR3 length equals 13 residues. The sequenced part of the CDR3 DNA is TGTGCCAGTAGTGCAGGGGGCGCTTATGGC. Residues: CASSAGGAYG. The entire CDR3 is CASSAGGAYGYTF.

In its sample, this clone was seen many times. The sequence runs out 3 residues before the end of the CDR3; the remainder is reconstructed from the germline J gene. J is TRBJ2-1 and V is TRBV9; 13 bases fit TRBD2. The CDR3 runs 14 residues. Trimming removed 3 bases from V and 8 bases from J; junction bases left unmatched: 2. Germline V gene data show CDR1 as SGDLS and CDR2 as YYNGEE. Incomplete CDR3 DNA: TGTGCCAGCAGCGGGACTAGCGGGAGAGATGAG. It encodes CASSGTSGRDE. The complete CDR3 protein is CASSGTSGRDEQFF. The full variable domain, its missing parts supplied by reference TRBV9 and TRBJ2-1, is DSGVTQTPKHLITATGQRVTLRCSPRSGDLSVYWYQQSLDQGLQFLIQYYNGEERAKGNILERFSAQQFPDLHSELNLSSLELGDSALYFCASSGTSGRDEQFFGPGTRLTVL.

This clone was seen ten or more times. The read terminates 3 residues before the CDR3 end, so the remaining end is supplied by the germline J gene. This chain joins TRBV6-2 or TRBV6-3 and TRBJ2-1; a weak D match, TRBD2 (6 bases). CDR3 length: 14 residues. The germline V and J ends were trimmed by 5 bases and 9 bases, with 17 bases remaining between them. Germline CDR1 MNHEY, CDR2 SVGEGT. The CDR3 bases that were read are TGTGCCAGCAGTCCGCCGGGGGAGGTTTTTGAG. Amino acids: CASSPPGEVFE. In full, the CDR3 reads CASSPPGEVFEQFF.

The table lists this clone with many counts. A much larger clone lies one base from this, so it may be a read error. The CDR3 end falls 3 residues outside the read, so it is completed with the germline J gene. The chain is built from TRBV7-2 and TRBJ2-3, with TRBD1 matching over 11 bases. This CDR3 comprises 15 residues. Germline CDR1 SGHTA, CDR2 FQGNSA. CDR3 sequence: CASSLWTGGNQPQYF. The sequenced part of the CDR3 DNA is TGTGCCAGCAGCTTATGGACAGGGGGCAATCAGCCG.

This clone was counted at least ten times. CDR3 in amino acids: CASSYAAYNEQFF. CDR3 DNA, as far as it was read: TGTGCCAGCAGTTACGCGGCCTACAATGAG. This sequence joins TRBV6-2 or TRBV6-3 and TRBJ2-1; D ambiguous. The read ends 3 residues before the CDR3 terminus; that terminus is restored from the germline J gene. The V end lost 2 bases, the J end lost 2 bases, and 4 bases lay between the germline ends. This CDR3 region has 13 residues. CDR1 and CDR2 (germline): MNHEY, SVGEGT.

In its sample, this clone was seen many times. The read comes to an end 3 residues before the CDR3 does, leaving the germline J gene to fill in the end. J is TRBJ1-2 and V is TRBV5-1; 8 bases map to TRBD1. The CDR3 covers 15 residues. V trimming: 0 bases; J trimming: 5 bases; junction bases outside the gene matches: 6. Germline values: CDR1 SGHRS, CDR2 YFSETQ. The CDR3 sequence is CASSLVQGARYGYTF. The sequenced CDR3 bases are TGCGCCAGCAGCTTGGTCCAGGGGGCGAGGTATGGC.

This clone was counted at least ten times. The sequenced CDR3 bases are TGCAGTGCTAATCACGGGTGGGGTGCCGGGGGAGAGACC. The encoded protein is CSANHGWGAGGET. In full, the CDR3 reads CSANHGWGAGGETQYF. The chain links TRBV20-1 to TRBJ2-5, with D possibly being TRBD2 (6 bases). The read halts 3 residues ahead of the CDR3 end, with the missing end drawn from the germline J gene. This CDR3 has 16 amino acids. V was clipped by 4 bases and J by 4 bases, with 22 bases between them. Germline-derived CDR1 and CDR2 are DFQATT and SNEGSKA (reference sequence).

This clone was counted many times. The CDR3 is cut off 3 residues early in the read; its end comes from the germline J gene. The J gene is TRBJ2-7, the V gene TRBV7-6; 12 nucleotides align to TRBD2. The CDR3 runs to 16 residues. Germline-derived CDR1 and CDR2 are SGHVS and FNYEAQ. Germline trimming cut 5 bases from V and 0 bases from J; bases unmatched to any gene: 5. The CDR3 region is CASSRTSGMSSYEQYF. The sequenced part of the CDR3 DNA is TGTGCCAGCAGCCGGACTAGCGGGATGAGCTCCTACGAG. The full variable domain, completed using reference TRBV7-6 and TRBJ2-7, is GAGVSQSPRYKVTKRGQDVALRCDPISGHVSLYWYRQALGQGPEFLTYFNYEAQQDKSGLPNDRFSAERPEGSISTLTIQRTEQRDSAMYRCASSRTSGMSSYEQYFGPGTRLTVT.

This clone was seen at least ten times. Read coverage stops 3 residues before the CDR3 terminus; the germline J gene supplies the remainder. J is TRBJ1-2 and V is TRBV29-1; TRBD1 matches 7 bases. V was clipped by 4 bases and J by 5 bases; unmatched bases: 7. Germline V gene data show CDR1 as SQVTM and CDR2 as ANQGSEA. This CDR3 has 13 residues. The covered CDR3 bases are TGCAGCGTTGGGGCCGGGACAGAGTATGGC. It specifies CSVGAGTEYG. The entire CDR3 protein is CSVGAGTEYGYTF.

This clone was found many times. From the germline J gene comes the end of the CDR3, since the read stops 3 residues before it. The chain combines TRBV20-1 with TRBJ2-7, with D maybe TRBD2 (6 bases). The germline V gene has CDR1 DFQATT and CDR2 SNEGSKA (reference sequence). V was shortened by 4 bases and J by 3 bases, with 16 bases between the two germline ends. The CDR3 extends over 14 amino acids. The CDR3 region is CSAKQRAIFYEQYF. CDR3 bases read: TGCAGTGCTAAACAGCGGGCGATATTCTACGAG.